The 18 T cell receptor beta chains in this list originate from one sample, sequenced in a study of OX40 agonist ivuxolimab in advanced cancers. Method: immunoSEQ multiplex PCR; TCRdb's copy keeps in-frame clones and lacks some. This table has 90,000 to 100,000 clones, around 88% appearing once. This specimen was CD4+ or CD8+ T cells sorted from blood, taken in a trial of the OX40 agonist ivuxolimab. These receptors were taken from an adult with an advanced solid tumor such as melanoma, head and neck, liver or kidney cancer.

This clone was observed once. The V and J genes are TRBV4-1 and TRBJ2-5; a weak D match, TRBD1 (5 bases). The CDR3 length is 13 residues. The V end was cut by 3 bases, the J end by 5 bases, with 10 bases between. Germline V gives CDR1 MGHRA, CDR2 YSYEKL. Here the CDR3 DNA reads TGCGCCAGCAGCCACCGCAGGGTCGAGACCCAGTACTTC. Its translation is CASSHRRVETQYF.

This clone was seen many times. This chain's CDR3 is CASGSGSLNGYTF. CDR3 DNA: TGTGCTAGTGGCTCGGGCTCCCTAAATGGCTACACCTTC. The V call is TRBV12-5, the J call TRBJ1-2; D is ambiguous. This CDR3 is 13 amino acids long. The germline V and J ends were trimmed by 6 bases and 6 bases, with 14 bases remaining between them. Germline V CDR1 and CDR2: LGHNT, FRNRAP.

The J gene is TRBJ1-1, the V gene TRBV13; D is perhaps TRBD1 (5 bases). The CDR3 spans 13 residues. Trimming removed 4 bases at V and 4 bases at J, with 10 bases between. Per germline, CDR1 PRHDT and CDR2 FYEKMQ (reference sequence). Here the CDR3 reads CASSSHRGTEAFF. The CDR3 nucleotides read TGTGCCAGCAGCTCCCATAGGGGCACTGAAGCTTTCTTT.

V is TRBV7-2 and J is TRBJ1-5; the D is unclear. Per germline, CDR1 SGHTA and CDR2 FQGNSA. The CDR3 is 12 amino acids. V lost 5 bases and J lost 11, with 13 bases in between. The CDR3 DNA follows: TGTGCCAGCAGCCGGCCCGGGGAGGCCCAGCATTTT. Translating it yields CASSRPGEAQHF. Drawing the rest from reference TRBV7-2 and TRBJ1-5, the complete variable domain is GAGVSQSPSNKVTEKGKDVELRCDPISGHTALYWYRQSLGQGLEFLIYFQGNSAPDKSGLPSDRFSAERTGGSVSTLTIQRTQQEDSAVYLCASSRPGEAQHFGDGTRLSIL.

The chain joins TRBV5-1 to TRBJ1-1; no clear D. Germline-derived CDR1 and CDR2 are SGHRS and YFSETQ. This CDR3 is built from 16 residues. Trimming took 4 bases from V and 0 from J, leaving 16 bases between them. The CDR3 DNA sequence: TGCGCCAGCAGCGGCGTACCAGGTGACATGAACACTGAAGCTTTCTTT. Protein sequence: CASSGVPGDMNTEAFF.

This chain links TRBV7-9 with TRBJ2-3; 10 nucleotides agree with TRBD2. The CDR3 covers 16 residues. The V gene's germline CDR1 is SEHNR and CDR2 FQNEAQ (reference sequence). V was clipped by 1 base and J by 3 bases; unmatched bases: 4. This chain's CDR3 is CASSLESGGVTDTQYF. The CDR3 region has the DNA TGTGCCAGCAGCTTAGAAAGCGGGGGGGTTACAGATACGCAGTATTTT. Together with reference TRBV7-9 and TRBJ2-3, the CDR3 gives the full variable domain: DTGVSQNPRHKITKRGQNVTFRCDPISEHNRLYWYRQTLGQGPEFLTYFQNEAQLEKSRLLSDRFSAERPKGSFSTLEIQRTEQGDSAMYLCASSLESGGVTDTQYFGPGTRLTVL.

The chain employs TRBV18 and TRBJ2-3; 8 positions agree with TRBD1. The CDR3 sequence is 14 residues long. The junction had 2 bases not matched to a gene; V was cut back by 3 bases and J by 3 bases. CDR1 and CDR2 (germline): KGHSH, LQKENI. The CDR3, as DNA: TGTGCCAGCTCACCGTGGACAGGGACAGATACGCAGTATTTT. This codes for CASSPWTGTDTQYF. Filled out from reference TRBV18 and TRBJ2-3, the complete variable domain reads NAGVMQNPRHLVRRRGQEARLRCSPMKGHSHVYWYRQLPEEGLKFMVYLQKENIIDESGMPKERFSAEFPKEGPSILRIQQVVRGDSAAYFCASSPWTGTDTQYFGPGTRLTVL.

This clone was detected only a few times. The genes are TRBV15 and TRBJ2-7, with unresolved D. The V and J ends lost 0 bases and 1 base respectively, with 10 bases between them. Germline V lookup: CDR1 LNHNV, CDR2 YYDKDF (reference sequence). This CDR3 is built from 15 residues. In DNA form, the CDR3 reads TGTGCCACCAGCAGAGATCCAACGGTTTCCTACGAGCAGTACTTC. Amino acids: CATSRDPTVSYEQYF.

This chain uses TRBV18 with TRBJ2-3, with 11 bases that match TRBD2. The J segment lost 6 bases and the V segment lost 5 bases, leaving 7 bases of the junction unmatched. This CDR3 region has 15 residues. Per the germline V gene, CDR1 is KGHSH and CDR2 is LQKENI. CDR3 protein: CASSSTSGVRDTQYF. The CDR3 coding sequence is TGTGCCAGCTCATCGACTAGCGGGGTGAGGGATACGCAGTATTTT.

Note on this clone: The sample carries other DNA sequences with the same CDR3. The chain recombines TRBV18 with TRBJ2-1; 7 positions agree with TRBD1. CDR1 and CDR2 from the germline V gene are KGHSH and LQKENI. The length of the CDR3 is 15 residues. Germline trimming cut 3 bases from V and 4 bases from J; bases unmatched to any gene: 6. CDR3 in DNA: TGTGCCAGCTCACCCCCCGGGACAGCTTACAATGAGCAGTTCTTC. Translation: CASSPPGTAYNEQFF.

The chain couples TRBV5-1 to TRBJ2-7; D remains ambiguous. This CDR3 contains 14 residues. V lost 1 base and J 1 base, leaving 9 bases between the germline ends. From germline, CDR1 is SGHRS and CDR2 YFSETQ. DNA of the CDR3: TGCGCCAGCAGCTTGTCGGTTCCGTCCTACGAGCAGTACTTC. It encodes CASSLSVPSYEQYF.

In this sample, this clone turned up once. This chain uses TRBV7-6 with TRBJ2-3; TRBD2 matches at 8 bases. Germline lookup yields CDR1 SGHVS and CDR2 FNYEAQ. Losses at the gene ends were 6 bases for V and 2 bases for J; bases not matched to a gene: 10. CDR3 size: 16 residues. The CDR3 spells CASSSGLVGNTDTQYF. The CDR3 DNA is TGTGCCAGCAGTTCGGGACTAGTGGGGAACACAGATACGCAGTATTTT.

DNA for the CDR3: TGTGCCAGCAGCTTAAACCCCGGGACTAGACTCTACAATGAGCAGTTCTTC. As protein: CASSLNPGTRLYNEQFF. V gene TRBV7-3 combines with J gene TRBJ2-1; TRBD2 agrees at 8 bases. V gave up 1 base and J gave up 3 bases; unmatched junction bases: 8. There are 17 residues in the CDR3. Germline V gene sequence: CDR1 SGHTA, CDR2 FQGTGA.

V and J are TRBV7-9 and TRBJ2-3; TRBD1 aligns across 7 bases. V trimming: 1 base; J trimming: 2 bases; junction bases outside the gene matches: 3. CDR1 and CDR2 (germline): SEHNR, FQNEAQ (reference sequence). This CDR3 spans 15 amino acids. The CDR3 sequence: CASSLGGGVTDTQYF. The CDR3 DNA is TGTGCCAGCAGCTTAGGAGGGGGCGTCACAGATACGCAGTATTTT.

This sequence joins TRBV9 and TRBJ1-3, with D possibly TRBD1 on 6 matching bases. Trimming removed 3 bases at V and 3 bases at J, with 7 bases between. Germline CDR1 SGDLS, CDR2 YYNGEE. The CDR3 contains 13 residues. The CDR3 coding sequence is TGTGCCAGCAGCGAACAGGGTGGAAACACCATATATTTT. This translates into CASSEQGGNTIYF.

This clone was counted a few times. The chain uses TRBV21-1 and TRBJ1-5; TRBD1 was called by the table and not checked on the DNA. TRBV21-1 is a listed pseudogene. This CDR3 contains 17 residues. CDR3 sequence: CASSTRDREPKKGPQHF. The CDR3 DNA is TGTGCCAGCAGCACCCGGGACAGGGAACCGAAAAAGGGGCCCCAGCATTTT.

The rearrangement joins TRBV5-5 to TRBJ2-7; D not certain. Trimming removed 4 bases from V and 5 bases from J, with 10 bases in between. Germline CDR1 is SGHKS and CDR2 is YYEKEE (reference sequence). This CDR3 region has 12 residues. The CDR3 loop is CASSPLQDEQYF. Here the CDR3 DNA reads TGTGCCAGCAGCCCCCTCCAGGACGAGCAGTACTTC.

The rearrangement joins TRBV11-3 to TRBJ2-5, with 7 bases fitting TRBD1. This CDR3 is 15 amino acids long. J lost 2 bases, V lost 2 bases, and 5 bases had no gene match. From germline, CDR1 is SGHNT and CDR2 YENEEA. The CDR3: CASSLKGAEQETQYF. The CDR3 DNA follows: TGTGCCAGCAGCTTAAAGGGGGCGGAACAAGAGACCCAGTACTTC.